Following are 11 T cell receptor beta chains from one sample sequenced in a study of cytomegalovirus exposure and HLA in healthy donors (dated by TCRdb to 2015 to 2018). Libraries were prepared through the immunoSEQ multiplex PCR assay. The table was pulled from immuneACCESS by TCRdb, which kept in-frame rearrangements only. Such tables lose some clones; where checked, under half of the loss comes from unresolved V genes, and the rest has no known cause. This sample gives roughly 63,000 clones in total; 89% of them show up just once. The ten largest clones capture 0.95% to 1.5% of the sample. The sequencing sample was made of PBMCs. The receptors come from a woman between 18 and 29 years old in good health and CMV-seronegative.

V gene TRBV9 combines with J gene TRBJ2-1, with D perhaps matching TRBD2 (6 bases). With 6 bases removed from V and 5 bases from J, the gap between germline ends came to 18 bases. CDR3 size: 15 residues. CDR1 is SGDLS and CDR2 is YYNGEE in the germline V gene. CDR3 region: CASTVSGSGHNEQFF. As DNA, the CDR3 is TGTGCCAGCACCGTCTCCGGTAGCGGCCACAATGAGCAGTTCTTC.

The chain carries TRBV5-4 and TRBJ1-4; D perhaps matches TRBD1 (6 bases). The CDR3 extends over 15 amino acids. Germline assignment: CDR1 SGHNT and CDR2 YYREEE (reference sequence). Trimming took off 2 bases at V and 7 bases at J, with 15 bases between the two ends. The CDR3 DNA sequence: TGTGCCAGCAGCTTAAACAGGGAGTCGGGTGAAAAACTGTTTTTT. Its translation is CASSLNRESGEKLFF.

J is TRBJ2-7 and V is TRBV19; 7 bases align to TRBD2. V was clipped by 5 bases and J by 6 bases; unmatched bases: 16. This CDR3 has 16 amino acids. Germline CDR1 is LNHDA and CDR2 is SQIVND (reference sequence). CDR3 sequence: CASSAPSGAGAGEQYF. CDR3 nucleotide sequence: TGTGCCAGTAGTGCACCCTCTGGGGCGGGAGCTGGCGAGCAGTACTTC.

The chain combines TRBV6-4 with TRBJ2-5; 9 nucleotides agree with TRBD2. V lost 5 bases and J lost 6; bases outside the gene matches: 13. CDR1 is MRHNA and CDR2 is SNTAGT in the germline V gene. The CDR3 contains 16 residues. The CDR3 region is CASSRKRSGRRKTQYF. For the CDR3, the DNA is TGTGCCAGCAGTCGCAAAAGGAGCGGGAGGAGGAAGACCCAGTACTTC.

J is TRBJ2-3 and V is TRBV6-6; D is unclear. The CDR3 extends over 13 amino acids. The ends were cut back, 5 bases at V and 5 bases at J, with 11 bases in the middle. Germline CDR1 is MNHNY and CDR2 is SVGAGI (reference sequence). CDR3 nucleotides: TGTGCCAGCAGTCAGACTGTTATAGATACGCAGTATTTT. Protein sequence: CASSQTVIDTQYF.

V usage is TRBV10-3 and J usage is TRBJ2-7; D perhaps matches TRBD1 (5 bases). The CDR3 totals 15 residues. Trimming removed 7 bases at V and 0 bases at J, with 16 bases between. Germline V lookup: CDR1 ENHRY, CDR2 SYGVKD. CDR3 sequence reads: CAINLQGRDSYEQYF. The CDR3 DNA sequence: TGTGCCATCAACCTGCAGGGAAGGGACTCCTACGAGCAGTACTTC.

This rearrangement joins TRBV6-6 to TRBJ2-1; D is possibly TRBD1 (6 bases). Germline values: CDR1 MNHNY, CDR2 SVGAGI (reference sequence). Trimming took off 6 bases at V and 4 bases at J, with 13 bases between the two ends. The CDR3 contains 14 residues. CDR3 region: CASRTGTNYNEQFF. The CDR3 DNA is TGTGCCAGCAGGACCGGGACAAATTACAATGAGCAGTTCTTC.

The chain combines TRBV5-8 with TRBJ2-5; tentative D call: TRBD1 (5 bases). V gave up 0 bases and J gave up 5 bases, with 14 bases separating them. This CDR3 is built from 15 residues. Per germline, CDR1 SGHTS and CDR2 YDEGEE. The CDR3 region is CASSLGQGNVETQYF. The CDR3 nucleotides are TGTGCCAGCAGCTTGGGTCAGGGTAACGTGGAGACCCAGTACTTC.

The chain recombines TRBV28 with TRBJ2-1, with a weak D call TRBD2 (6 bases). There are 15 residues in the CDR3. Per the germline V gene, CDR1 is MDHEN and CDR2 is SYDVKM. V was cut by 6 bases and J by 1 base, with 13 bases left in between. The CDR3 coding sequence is TGTGCCAGCAGCCCGCTCCTAGCGTCCTACAATGAGCAGTTCTTC. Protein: CASSPLLASYNEQFF.

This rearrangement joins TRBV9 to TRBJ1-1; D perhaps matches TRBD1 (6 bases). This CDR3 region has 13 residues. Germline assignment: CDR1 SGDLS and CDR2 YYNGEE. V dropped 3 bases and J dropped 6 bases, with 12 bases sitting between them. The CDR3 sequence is CASSAWEGAEAFF. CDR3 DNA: TGTGCCAGCAGCGCCTGGGAGGGGGCTGAAGCTTTCTTT. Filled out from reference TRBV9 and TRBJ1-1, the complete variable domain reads DSGVTQTPKHLITATGQRVTLRCSPRSGDLSVYWYQQSLDQGLQFLIQYYNGEERAKGNILERFSAQQFPDLHSELNLSSLELGDSALYFCASSAWEGAEAFFGQGTRLTVV.

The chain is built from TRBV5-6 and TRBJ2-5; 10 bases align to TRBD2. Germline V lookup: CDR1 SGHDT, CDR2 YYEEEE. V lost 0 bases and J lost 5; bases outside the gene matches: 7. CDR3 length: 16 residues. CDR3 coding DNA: TGTGCCAGCAGCTTGGTGAGCGGGGGGGCGGAGGAGACCCAGTACTTC. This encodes CASSLVSGGAEETQYF.